In its sample, the clone carrying this T cell receptor beta chain was seen a few times. The target antigen is unknown. This CDR3 contains 18 residues. Germline CDR1 SGDLS, CDR2 YYNGEE. After removal of 4 bases from V and 2 bases from J, the junction contained 16 bases not matched to a gene. One entry per CDR3 protein results from TCRdb running MiXCR on the 5' RACE reads. This table has around 320,000 distinct CDR3 sequences, approximately 4.3% appearing once. This sample was taken from a study of T cells after yellow fever vaccination. Study context: Preparation of the low-cell-number fractions used SMART-Seq v4 Ultra Low Input. Findings of the study overall: Weaker overall was a secondary response that nonetheless peaked faster, on day 5 versus 15.

The TCR sequence derives from a man in his late teens or twenties who received the YFV17D yellow fever vaccine. The sequences come from PBMCs, collected 15 days after the yellow fever booster vaccination. The gene calls are TRBV9 and TRBJ1-2, with 8 bases that match TRBD1. CDR3 in DNA: TGTGCCAGCAGCTCGCTTCCCCCGGACAGGGCCGAAAACTATGGCTACACCTTC. The encoded protein is CASSSLPPDRAENYGYTF.